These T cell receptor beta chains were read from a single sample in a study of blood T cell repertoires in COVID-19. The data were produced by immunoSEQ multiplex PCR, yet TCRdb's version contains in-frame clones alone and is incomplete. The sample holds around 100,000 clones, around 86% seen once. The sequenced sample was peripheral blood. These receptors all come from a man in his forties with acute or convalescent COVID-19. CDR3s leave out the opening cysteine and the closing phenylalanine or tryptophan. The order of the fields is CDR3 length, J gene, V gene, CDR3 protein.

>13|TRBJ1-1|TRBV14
ASSPTGTPNTEAF
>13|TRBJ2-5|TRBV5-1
ASSWAGGGGETQY
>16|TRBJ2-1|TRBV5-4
ASSRGLAGGPLERIRF
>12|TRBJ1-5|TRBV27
ASSLQGASQPQH
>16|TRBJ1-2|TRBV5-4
ASRSGEGGNDMYSGYT
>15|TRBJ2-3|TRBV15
ATSRDFGGRSTDTQY
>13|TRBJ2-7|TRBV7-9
ASSFQGIPPYEQY
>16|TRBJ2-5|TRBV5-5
ASSLPSWGLAGQETQY
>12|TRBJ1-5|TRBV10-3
AISFDRVNQPQH
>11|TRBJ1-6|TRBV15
ATSPGRNSPLH
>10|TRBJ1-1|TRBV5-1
ASSPDKAEAF
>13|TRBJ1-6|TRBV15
ATSREAGGNSPLH
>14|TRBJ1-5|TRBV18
ASSSGGAGSNQPQH
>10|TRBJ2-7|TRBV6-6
ASSTLAQEQY
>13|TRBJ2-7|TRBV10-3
AISESRDSMDEQY
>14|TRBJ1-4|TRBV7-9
ASSRSGTGNNEKLF
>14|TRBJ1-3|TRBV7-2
ASSFTGPSSGNTIY
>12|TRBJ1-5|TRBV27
ASSLSGAHQPQH
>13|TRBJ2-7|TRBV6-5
ASSRDRANGYEQY
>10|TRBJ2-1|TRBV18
ASSPPSGEQF
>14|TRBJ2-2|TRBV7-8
ASSLASGSNTGELF
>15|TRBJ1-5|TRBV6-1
ASSEENGGPGNQPQH
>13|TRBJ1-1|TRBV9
ASSAPDRGLAEAF
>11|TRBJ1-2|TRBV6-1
ASSEARGWGYT
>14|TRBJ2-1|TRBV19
ASSIRSSGGTNEQF
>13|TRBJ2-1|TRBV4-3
ASSPRRGIYNEQF
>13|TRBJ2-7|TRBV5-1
ASSLGQGIAYEQY
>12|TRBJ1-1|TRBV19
ASSILGRHTEAF
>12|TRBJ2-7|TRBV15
ATSQGADSYEQY
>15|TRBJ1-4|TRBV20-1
SASLGGRDLTNEKLF
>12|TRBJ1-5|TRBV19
ASSHGTGNQPQH
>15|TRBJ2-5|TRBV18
ASSPPRGGQGQETQY
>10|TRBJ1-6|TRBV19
ASSFSDSPLH
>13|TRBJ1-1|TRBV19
ASSIIGGMNTEAF
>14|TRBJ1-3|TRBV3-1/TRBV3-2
ASSQAWQGSGNTIY
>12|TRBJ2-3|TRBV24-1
ATGDGGYTDTQY
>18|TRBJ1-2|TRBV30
AWSVRHGLTNRGRGYGYT
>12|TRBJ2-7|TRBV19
ASTSTVSSYEQY
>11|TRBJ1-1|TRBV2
ASSDWQNTEAF
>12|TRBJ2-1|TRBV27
ASSLSWQGNEQF